The clone carrying this T cell receptor (beta chain) was seen just once. Antigen specificity is unknown. This entry belongs to a study of OX40 agonist ivuxolimab in advanced cancers. Looking at the study overall: Treatment of patients was with ivuxolimab, an agonistic anti-OX40 (CD134) antibody.

Enrollment shut out patients with autoimmune disease history or systemic immunosuppression. Sequencing used immunoSEQ multiplex PCR; TCRdb keeps in-frame clones, though not all of them. The sample has over 70,000 clones, about 87% seen once; the top ten hold 9.5% to 12%. The CDR3 is 17 residues long. Germline V gives CDR1 SGHAT, CDR2 FQNNGV. V was cut by 5 bases and J by 0 bases, with 16 bases left in between. Study results and caveats: Individuals who were partial responders at 0.1-3.0 mg/kg had clonal expansion that ranked among the lowest. Mean expanded clone counts were higher in CD8+ than CD4+ T cells.

The clonotype comes from an adult with an advanced solid tumor such as melanoma, head and neck, liver or kidney cancer. The V call is TRBV11-2, the J call TRBJ2-2, with D uncertain. The material was CD4+ or CD8+ T cells sorted from blood, obtained in a trial of the OX40 agonist ivuxolimab. CDR3 residues: CASSPPLAGTNTGELFF. CDR3 in DNA: TGTGCCAGCAGCCCACCCCTGGCTGGAACGAACACCGGGGAGCTGTTTTTT.